The 29 T cell receptor beta chains listed next were all sequenced from one sample in a study of robustness of blood B and T cell sequencing. cDNA was made with a 5' template-switch oligo adding a universal priming site. The template-switch oligo carried a 12-nucleotide random UMI tagging each cDNA molecule. Via MiXCR, TCRdb re-called the PCR reads, giving one row per CDR3 protein. Of about 1,500 distinct CDR3 sequences in the sample, roughly two thirds are singletons; the top ten hold about 34%. Instead of genomic DNA, mRNA was used to measure TCR beta repertoires. Sequenced material: peripheral blood. Receptor source: a human donor in good health.

V usage is TRBV20-1 and J usage is TRBJ2-7, with D perhaps matching TRBD2 (7 bases). CDR1 is DFQATT, CDR2 SNEGSKA, per germline (reference sequence). CDR3 size: 14 residues. Trimming took 5 bases from V and 5 from J, leaving 19 bases between them. The CDR3 DNA sequence: TGCAGTGCTCTTAGAGGGGGGGCGTTACACGAGCAGTACTTC. Residues: CSALRGGALHEQYF.

This chain connects TRBV29-1 to TRBJ2-1; D ambiguous. The CDR3 covers 11 residues. In germline, CDR1 is SQVTM, CDR2 ANQGSEA. Trimming shortened V by 8 bases and J by 7 bases, and 12 bases separated the two germline ends. The CDR3 is CSSLAVNEQFF. For the CDR3, the DNA is TGCAGCTCGCTGGCGGTGAATGAGCAGTTCTTC.

The chain links TRBV6-5 to TRBJ2-1; 12 nucleotides match TRBD2. The V segment lost 5 bases and the J segment 7 bases; nucleotides outside the gene matches: 6. From germline, CDR1 is MNHEY and CDR2 SVGAGI. The CDR3 covers 15 residues. The CDR3, as DNA: TGTGCCAGCAGTCAACTAGCGGGGGGCTATAATGAGCAGTTCTTC. Amino acid sequence: CASSQLAGGYNEQFF.

J is TRBJ1-1 and V is TRBV5-1, with D uncertain. Between the trimmed V and J ends, which lost 4 bases and 1 base, there was a span of 11 bases. The CDR3 is 14 amino acids. Germline assignment: CDR1 SGHRS and CDR2 YFSETQ. The DNA for the CDR3 is TGCGCCAGCAGCCCCACGGGTTGGAACACTGAAGCTTTCTTT. It codes for CASSPTGWNTEAFF. Drawing the rest from reference TRBV5-1 and TRBJ1-1, the complete variable domain is KAGVTQTPRYLIKTRGQQVTLSCSPISGHRSVSWYQQTPGQGLQFLFEYFSETQRNKGNFPGRFSGRQFSNSRSEMNVSTLELGDSALYLCASSPTGWNTEAFFGQGTRLTVV.

The chain employs TRBV2 and TRBJ1-4; 7 bases are shared with TRBD1. The J segment lost 4 bases and the V segment lost 3 bases, leaving 2 bases of the junction unmatched. The CDR3 is made up of 14 amino acids. The V gene's germline CDR1 is SNHLY and CDR2 FYNNEI. The chain's CDR3 is CASSEGQINEKLFF. Here the CDR3 DNA reads TGTGCCAGCAGTGAGGGACAGATTAATGAAAAACTGTTTTTT.

The rearrangement joins TRBV20-1 to TRBJ2-7; no firm D call. Germline loops: CDR1 DFQATT, CDR2 SNEGSKA (reference sequence). V lost 0 bases, J lost 0 bases, and 9 bases lay in between. This CDR3 spans 14 amino acids. The CDR3 nucleotides are TGCAGTGCTAGAGATGGTAGGGCCTCCTACGAGCAGTACTTC. This sequence encodes CSARDGRASYEQYF.

V and J are TRBV10-3 and TRBJ1-5; 9 bases match TRBD1. V shed 0 bases, J shed 6 bases, and the junction held 0 bases outside the gene matches. Germline lookup yields CDR1 ENHRY and CDR2 SYGVKD. The length of the CDR3 is 14 residues. CDR3 loop: CAISESGQGQPQHF. In DNA, the CDR3 is TGTGCCATCAGTGAGTCGGGACAGGGTCAGCCCCAGCATTTT.

The V and J genes are TRBV5-5 and TRBJ2-7, with 7 bases identical to TRBD1. Germline loops: CDR1 SGHKS, CDR2 YYEKEE (reference sequence). The CDR3 length is 14 residues. Trimming at V came to 1 base and at J to 5 bases, leaving 6 bases not matched to a gene. CDR3 nucleotides: TGTGCCAGCAGCTTGCGGGTACAGGGGAACGAGCAGTACTTC. It codes for CASSLRVQGNEQYF.

By frequency in the sample, this clonotype is large. The chain has TRBV12-3 or TRBV12-4 and TRBJ2-7; D unresolved. V shed 5 bases and J shed 7 bases, with 24 bases lying between them. The length of the CDR3 is 16 residues. CDR3 in DNA: TGTGCCAGCAGTCGGACGGGTGCAAACCTACTACGAGAGCAGTACTTC. This codes for CASSRTGANLLREQYF.

By share of the sample, this clonotype is large. The V and J genes are TRBV15 and TRBJ1-5; unclear D gene. Germline-derived CDR1 and CDR2 are LNHNV and YYDKDF (reference sequence). Deletions cut 2 bases from V and 2 bases from J, with 7 bases between. This CDR3 is 14 amino acids long. DNA for the CDR3: TGTGCCACCAGCAGAAACTATGGCAATCAGCCCCAGCATTTT. Translated, it gives CATSRNYGNQPQHF.

The chain is built from TRBV5-1 and TRBJ1-1; D uncertain. The CDR3 has 13 amino acids. CDR1 is SGHRS and CDR2 is YFSETQ in the germline V gene. Trimming took 4 bases from V and 0 from J, leaving 7 bases between them. The CDR3 DNA is TGCGCCAGCAGCCTCTCAATGAACACTGAAGCTTTCTTT. The encoded protein is CASSLSMNTEAFF.

This clonotype was observed a single time. This chain links TRBV5-1 with TRBJ1-5, with 10 bases identical to TRBD1. V shed 0 bases and J 6 bases; nucleotides not matched to a gene: 0. There are 14 residues in the CDR3. Germline CDR1 reads SGHRS; CDR2 reads YFSETQ. The CDR3 here is CASSLGTGGQPQHF. Written as DNA, the CDR3 is TGCGCCAGCAGCTTGGGGACAGGGGGTCAGCCCCAGCATTTT.

The gene calls are TRBV4-1 and TRBJ1-5; D is ambiguous. The CDR3 contains 14 residues. Trimming removed 6 bases at V and 4 bases at J, with 13 bases between. Germline CDR1 MGHRA, CDR2 YSYEKL. Here the CDR3 reads CASSPQWWNQPQHF. The CDR3 DNA sequence: TGCGCCAGCAGTCCCCAATGGTGGAATCAGCCCCAGCATTTT.

The rearrangement links TRBV7-9 to TRBJ1-5; D may be TRBD1 (6 bases). The CDR3 runs to 14 residues. The V and J ends lost 5 bases and 2 bases respectively, with 10 bases between them. Germline-derived CDR1 and CDR2 are SEHNR and FQNEAQ (reference sequence). For the CDR3, the DNA is TGTGCCAGCAGCCCAAAGGGGGGCAATCAGCCCCAGCATTTT. Translating gives CASSPKGGNQPQHF. The whole variable domain, remainder taken from reference TRBV7-9 and TRBJ1-5, is DTGVSQNPRHKITKRGQNVTFRCDPISEHNRLYWYRQTLGQGPEFLTYFQNEAQLEKSRLLSDRFSAERPKGSFSTLEIQRTEQGDSAMYLCASSPKGGNQPQHFGDGTRLSIL.

The J gene is TRBJ2-3, the V gene TRBV7-8; 14 bases are a match to TRBD2. The CDR3 has 17 residues. Germline V lookup: CDR1 SGHVS, CDR2 FQNEAQ. Germline trimming cut 5 bases from V and 4 bases from J; bases unmatched to any gene: 8. CDR3 nucleotides: TGTGCCAGCAGCCCCCGACTAGCGGGGGGGCTCCCAGATACGCAGTATTTT. This codes for CASSPRLAGGLPDTQYF.

The chain employs TRBV5-1 and TRBJ2-7; possible D gene TRBD2, 6 bases. Trimming cost V 4 bases and J 5 bases, with 13 bases left between them. The CDR3 spans 13 residues. The V gene's germline CDR1 is SGHRS and CDR2 YFSETQ. The chain's CDR3 is CASSIGTLNEQYF. The CDR3 DNA follows: TGCGCCAGCAGCATCGGGACTCTCAACGAGCAGTACTTC.

V is TRBV21-1 and J is TRBJ2-7; TRBD1, the table's D call, was not compared with the DNA. TRBV21-1 represents a pseudogene. The CDR3 length is 17 residues. CDR3 loop: CASSKRVVGQGPYEQYF. The CDR3 coding sequence is TGTGCCAGCAGCAAACGAGTTGTGGGACAGGGGCCCTACGAGCAGTACTTC.

The chain couples TRBV4-1 to TRBJ1-2, with D unclear. Germline CDR1 is MGHRA and CDR2 is YSYEKL. V was shortened by 0 bases and J by 4 bases, with 9 bases between the two germline ends. CDR3 length: 14 amino acids. DNA of the CDR3: TGCGCCAGCAGCCAAGAACCACAAGGCTATGGCTACACCTTC. As protein: CASSQEPQGYGYTF.

The genes are TRBV27 and TRBJ2-7, with TRBD1 as a possible D gene (6 bases). This CDR3 region has 13 residues. Trimming cost V 5 bases and J 5 bases, with 13 bases left between them. The germline gives CDR1 MNHEY, CDR2 SMNVEV (reference sequence). The CDR3, as DNA: TGTGCCAGCAGTGTTTCCGGGACAAACGAGCAGTACTTC. Amino acid sequence: CASSVSGTNEQYF.

The gene calls are TRBV5-6 and TRBJ2-7; D gene unclear. This CDR3 comprises 13 residues. Trimming took off 0 bases at V and 1 base at J, with 5 bases between the two ends. Germline V gene data show CDR1 as SGHDT and CDR2 as YYEEEE. The DNA for the CDR3 is TGTGCCAGCAGCTTGGGGCAGTCCTACGAGCAGTACTTC. It is translated as CASSLGQSYEQYF.

The chain recombines TRBV20-1 with TRBJ2-1, with 7 nucleotides matching TRBD2. This CDR3 has 16 residues. The junction had 11 bases not matched to a gene; V was cut back by 3 bases and J by 3 bases. The germline CDR1 and CDR2 sequences are DFQATT and SNEGSKA (reference sequence). This CDR3 reads CSARGWGGIDYNEQFF. The CDR3 nucleotides read TGCAGTGCTAGGGGATGGGGGGGAATTGACTACAATGAGCAGTTCTTC.

This chain connects TRBV10-3 to TRBJ2-7; the D is unclear. The ends were cut back, 2 bases at V and 3 bases at J, with 5 bases in the middle. Germline CDR1 reads ENHRY; CDR2 reads SYGVKD. This CDR3 region has 12 residues. CDR3 DNA sequence: TGTGCCATCAGTGAGACAAACTACGAGCAGTACTTC. Its protein product is CAISETNYEQYF.

The V and J genes are TRBV7-6 and TRBJ2-3; TRBD1 agrees at 9 bases. The CDR3 loop spans 16 amino acids. CDR1 is SGHVS and CDR2 is FNYEAQ in the germline V gene. Germline trimming cut 5 bases from V and 1 base from J; bases unmatched to any gene: 7. CDR3 DNA sequence: TGTGCCAGCAGCCCCTGGACAGGGGAAGGCACAGATACGCAGTATTTT. Its translation is CASSPWTGEGTDTQYF. Looking up the rest from reference TRBV7-6 and TRBJ2-3 gives the full variable domain: GAGVSQSPRYKVTKRGQDVALRCDPISGHVSLYWYRQALGQGPEFLTYFNYEAQQDKSGLPNDRFSAERPEGSISTLTIQRTEQRDSAMYRCASSPWTGEGTDTQYFGPGTRLTVL.

This clonotype was seen only a few times. V is TRBV2 and J is TRBJ2-1; tentatively, D is TRBD1 (6 bases). CDR3 length equals 12 residues. Trimming removed 4 bases from V and 9 bases from J, with 10 bases in between. CDR1 is SNHLY, CDR2 FYNNEI, per germline. The CDR3 spells CASSVQGPEQFF. DNA of the CDR3: TGTGCCAGCAGTGTACAGGGCCCTGAGCAGTTCTTC. Full variable domain (missing parts from reference TRBV2 and TRBJ2-1): EPEVTQTPSHQVTQMGQEVILRCVPISNHLYFYWYRQILGQKVEFLVSFYNNEISEKSEIFDDQFSVERPDGSNFTLKIRSTKLEDSAMYFCASSVQGPEQFFGPGTRLTVL.

This clonotype came up a few times. The V gene is TRBV6-1, the J gene TRBJ2-2; 7 bases align to TRBD1. Trimming took 7 bases from V and 3 from J; bases not matched to a gene: 5. CDR1 is MNHNS, CDR2 SASEGT, per germline. This CDR3 is built from 14 residues. DNA of the CDR3: TGTGCCAGCAAGACAGGGCTCGACACCGGGGAGCTGTTTTTT. It specifies CASKTGLDTGELFF.

The V call is TRBV5-4, the J call TRBJ2-7; 14 positions agree with TRBD2. Trimming took 4 bases from V and 3 from J; bases not matched to a gene: 12. Germline loops: CDR1 SGHNT, CDR2 YYREEE (reference sequence). CDR3 length equals 18 residues. The CDR3 sequence: CASSEGTSGGNHIYEQYF. The CDR3 DNA follows: TGTGCCAGCAGCGAAGGGACTAGCGGGGGTAACCATATCTACGAGCAGTACTTC.

Only a few counts were recorded for this clonotype. The V call is TRBV28, the J call TRBJ1-3; possible D gene TRBD1, 6 bases. In germline, CDR1 is MDHEN, CDR2 SYDVKM. The CDR3 is made up of 15 amino acids. Trimming cost V 3 bases and J 0 bases, with 9 bases left between them. The CDR3 nucleotides read TGTGCCAGCAGTTTGGGACACCTCTCTGGAAACACCATATATTTT. Its protein is CASSLGHLSGNTIYF.

This clonotype was seen a single time. The rearrangement joins TRBV24-1 to TRBJ2-3; no reliable D call. This CDR3 has 16 amino acids. V was cut by 2 bases and J by 2 bases, with 13 bases left in between. Germline CDR1 and CDR2: KGHDR and SFDVKD. The CDR3 nucleotides are TGTGCCACCAGTGATTCCCGCCGCCAGATCACAGATACGCAGTATTTT. It yields the protein CATSDSRRQITDTQYF.

A few counts support this clonotype. The chain is built from TRBV3-1 and TRBJ2-1, with D unclear. CDR1 is LGHDT, CDR2 YNNKEL, per germline (reference sequence). V was trimmed by 3 bases and J by 9 bases, leaving 9 bases between them. The CDR3 covers 12 residues. The CDR3 loop reads CASSHRVGEQFF. In DNA form, the CDR3 reads TGTGCCAGCAGCCATCGAGTAGGTGAGCAGTTCTTC.